The sequence of this TCR beta chain was determined in a study of shared clonotypes between healthy human individuals. Study results and caveats: Four donors held about 5% of naive CD4 clonotypes in common.

Concerning this clone: Its cognate antigen is unknown.

Positively selected for CCR7, the CD45RO-negative cells used as naive CD8 cells excluded terminally differentiated effector memory CD45RA+ cells. Donors, without exception, were Caucasian adults residing in Nashville, Tennessee. In the authors' workflow: Without quality scores, immunoSEQ junctional reads could not be filtered like full-length reads. Sequencing used immunoSEQ multiplex PCR; TCRdb keeps in-frame clones, though not all of them. V, J and clone size reflect that table, while D and trimming were determined from the DNA. The profile shows millions of clones, less than 95% of them singletons. The sequenced material came from naive CD8+ T cells sorted from blood. The TCR comes from a man aged 18 to 29 in good health.

In nucleotides, the CDR3 is TGCGCCAGCAGCTTTACGGGAACAACTAATGAAAAACTGTTTTTT. It translates to CASSFTGTTNEKLFF. V is TRBV5-1 and J is TRBJ1-4; D uncertain. V lost 2 bases and J lost 0, with 8 bases in between. Germline V gene lookup returns CDR1 SGHRS and CDR2 YFSETQ. This CDR3 contains 15 residues.